The clone carrying this T cell receptor (beta chain) was seen only a few times. Positive magnetic bead selection separated CD4+ and CD8+ cells, and flow cytometry confirmed purity. This record comes from a study of somatic mutations in cytotoxic T cells in rheumatoid arthritis. Libraries were prepared by immunoSEQ multiplex PCR; TCRdb keeps only in-frame clonotypes and omits some of them. The sample carries about 18,000 clones, more than 60% recorded once. Germline V gene data show CDR1 as SGHAT and CDR2 as FQNNGV. CDR3 length equals 16 residues. The V gene end was trimmed by 1 base and the J gene end by 3 bases; junction bases not matched to a gene: 5.

This chain links TRBV11-2 with TRBJ2-7; 11 bases are a match to TRBD1. The specimen was CD8+ T cells sorted from blood. This receptor was taken from an older woman in good health. CDR3 region: CASSLGTGGVGYEQYF. In nucleotides, the CDR3 is TGTGCCAGCAGCTTAGGGACAGGGGGCGTCGGCTACGAGCAGTACTTC.